The present entry profiles one T cell receptor (beta chain) with its context. A v3.0 immunoSEQ assay was performed at survey level. TCRdb keeps only in-frame clones here, not all; method: immunoSEQ multiplex PCR. The table records roughly 17,000 clones, roughly nine tenths of them present only once. There are 13 residues in the CDR3. Germline V gives CDR1 ENHRY, CDR2 SYGVKD. Deletions cut 8 bases from V and 3 bases from J, with 12 bases between. The data stem from a study of long-term antiretroviral therapy in people with HIV. The material was unsorted PBMCs, obtained 0.3 years after starting antiretroviral therapy. V and J are TRBV10-3 and TRBJ2-3; the D gene is possibly TRBD2 (5 bases). This receptor was taken from a man aged 55 to 70 with HIV. The CDR3 is CAIGPQRTDTQYF. In DNA, the CDR3 is TGTGCCATCGGGCCCCAGCGGACAGATACGCAGTATTTT.